This T cell receptor (beta chain) derives from a study of blood T cells in healthy people across ages. Study results and limitations: Both higher diversity and more naive CD4+ cells marked long-lived donors when set against aged donors. Older individuals had lower TCR beta diversity per million T cells (the decline was roughly linear).

PCR was performed a second time for about 7 to 12 cycles using a sample-barcoded 5' primer and a J-beta primer mix. TCRdb reprocessed the 5' RACE reads with MiXCR, giving one entry per CDR3 protein. The data contain about 800,000 distinct CDR3 sequences, more than 20% of them singletons. The table lists this clonotype with a few counts. Antigen: not known. Total RNA, at least 5 micrograms per sample, was extracted from PBMCs. These data were likewise used in another study, on T cells of mothers and their children. From that second work: Normalized overlap was always slightly, never significantly, higher in related than unrelated mother-child pairs.

This TCR came from a boy aged 10-17 years in good health. Sample: blood.

In DNA form, the CDR3 reads TGTGCCAGCAGCGTAGAGGTCGAATCAACTAATGAAAAACTGTTTTTT. Protein sequence: CASSVEVESTNEKLFF. The chain carries TRBV9 and TRBJ1-4; no clear D. With 0 bases removed from V and 0 bases from J, the gap between germline ends came to 9 bases. The germline V gene has CDR1 SGDLS and CDR2 YYNGEE. The CDR3 spans 16 residues. The full variable domain, its missing parts supplied by reference TRBV9 and TRBJ1-4, is DSGVTQTPKHLITATGQRVTLRCSPRSGDLSVYWYQQSLDQGLQFLIQYYNGEERAKGNILERFSAQQFPDLHSELNLSSLELGDSALYFCASSVEVESTNEKLFFGSGTQLSVL.